A single sample gave rise to the 19 T cell receptor beta chains below, sequenced in a study of blood T cell repertoires in COVID-19. Libraries were prepared by immunoSEQ multiplex PCR; TCRdb keeps only in-frame clonotypes and omits some of them. The sample gives 190,000 or so clones, about 80% of which show up once; less than 8.5% is in the top ten. Sequencing was done on a sample of PBMCs or T cells enriched from blood (not recorded which). These TCRs come from a man aged 40-49 years who had recovered from COVID-19.

The chain employs TRBV7-2 and TRBJ2-3, with no clear D. The V end was cut by 0 bases, the J end by 0 bases, with 4 bases between. The CDR3 runs to 14 residues. CDR1 SGHTA and CDR2 FQGNSA come from the germline V gene. The CDR3, as DNA: TGTGCCAGCAGCTTAGCCGGTAGCACAGATACGCAGTATTTT. Its translation is CASSLAGSTDTQYF.

The rearrangement uses TRBV30 and TRBJ1-3; D is possibly TRBD1 (6 bases). The germline V gene has CDR1 GTSNPN and CDR2 SVGIG (reference sequence). Trimming pared 2 bases from V and 2 bases from J, leaving 13 bases between. This CDR3 is built from 15 residues. CDR3 in DNA: TGTGCCTGGAGTCTTACAGGGTTCACTGGAAACACCATATATTTT. It yields the protein CAWSLTGFTGNTIYF.

The rearrangement joins TRBV20-1 to TRBJ1-5; D might be TRBD1 (5 bases). V dropped 3 bases and J dropped 2 bases, with 11 bases sitting between them. Germline loops: CDR1 DFQATT, CDR2 SNEGSKA (reference sequence). The CDR3 length is 14 residues. DNA for the CDR3: TGCAGTGCTAGTGACGGGGGGGGCAATCAGCCCCAGCATTTT. Protein: CSASDGGGNQPQHF.

The chain employs TRBV5-1 and TRBJ2-5; D is undetermined. Trimming took off 1 base at V and 5 bases at J, with 18 bases between the two ends. Looked up from germline, CDR1 is SGHRS and CDR2 is YFSETQ. The CDR3 sequence is 16 residues long. The DNA for the CDR3 is TGCGCCAGCAGCTTGCTGGCGACTCCCCCGGGTGAGACCCAGTACTTC. This translates into CASSLLATPPGETQYF. Full variable domain (remainder filled in from reference TRBV5-1 and TRBJ2-5): KAGVTQTPRYLIKTRGQQVTLSCSPISGHRSVSWYQQTPGQGLQFLFEYFSETQRNKGNFPGRFSGRQFSNSRSEMNVSTLELGDSALYLCASSLLATPPGETQYFGPGTRLLVL.

V usage is TRBV27 and J usage is TRBJ1-2; D is possibly TRBD1 (6 bases). CDR1 is MNHEY and CDR2 is SMNVEV in the germline V gene (reference sequence). This CDR3 is 13 amino acids long. Between the trimmed V and J ends, which lost 1 base and 8 bases, there was a span of 11 bases. DNA of the CDR3: TGTGCCAGCAGTTTATTACAGGGCGTCGGCTACACCTTC. Translated: CASSLLQGVGYTF.

The V call is TRBV5-4, the J call TRBJ1-4; tentative D call: TRBD1 (5 bases). The CDR3 contains 16 residues. CDR1 is SGHNT, CDR2 YYREEE, per germline (reference sequence). V was clipped by 2 bases and J by 9 bases, with 20 bases between them. This CDR3 is CASSFSWGDASQKLFF. CDR3 in DNA: TGTGCCAGCAGCTTCTCGTGGGGGGACGCGAGTCAAAAACTGTTTTTT.

The V gene is TRBV5-4, the J gene TRBJ1-2; TRBD1 is a possible D gene (5 bases). V lost 4 bases and J 5 bases, leaving 18 bases between the germline ends. The CDR3 sequence is 15 residues long. Looked up from germline, CDR1 is SGHNT and CDR2 is YYREEE (reference sequence). Written as DNA, the CDR3 is TGTGCCAGCAGCCTGGGCGGGGGTATGGAGTATGGCTACACCTTC. Translation gives CASSLGGGMEYGYTF.

The CDR3 loop reads CASGVNGGDTEAFF. CDR3 in DNA: TGTGCCAGCGGGGTTAATGGGGGGGACACTGAAGCTTTCTTT. The chain employs TRBV2 and TRBJ1-1; D might be TRBD1 (5 bases). The ends were cut back, 8 bases at V and 3 bases at J, with 16 bases in the middle. CDR1 is SNHLY, CDR2 FYNNEI, per germline. The CDR3 runs 14 residues.

The chain uses TRBV10-3 and TRBJ2-2; TRBD2 aligns across 11 bases. The CDR3 contains 18 residues. From germline, CDR1 is ENHRY and CDR2 SYGVKD. Trimming at V came to 2 bases and at J to 6 bases, leaving 11 bases not matched to a gene. CDR3 in amino acids: CAISEPGGSGGGSGELFF. DNA for the CDR3: TGTGCCATCAGTGAGCCCGGCGGTAGCGGGGGGGGTTCCGGGGAGCTGTTTTTT.

The V call is TRBV5-1, the J call TRBJ1-2, with D hard to call. Trimming stripped 0 bases from V and 2 bases from J, with 11 bases between. The CDR3 extends over 15 amino acids. CDR1 is SGHRS, CDR2 YFSETQ, per germline. The CDR3 sequence: CASSLVGPANYGYTF. The CDR3 DNA reads TGCGCCAGCAGCTTGGTTGGGCCGGCAAACTATGGCTACACCTTC.

The sample holds a few counts of this clone. This chain links TRBV6-4 with TRBJ1-1, with D possibly TRBD1 on 5 matching bases. With 2 bases removed from V and 1 base from J, the gap between germline ends came to 8 bases. The CDR3 loop spans 14 amino acids. Germline CDR1 is MRHNA and CDR2 is SNTAGT. The CDR3 here is CASSDKTGNTEAFF. The DNA of the CDR3 is TGTGCCAGCAGTGACAAAACAGGGAACACTGAAGCTTTCTTT.

The rearrangement joins TRBV3-1 (or the pseudogene TRBV3-2) to TRBJ2-5, with D perhaps matching TRBD2 (5 bases). Trimming took 0 bases from V and 8 from J, leaving 10 bases between them. From germline, CDR1 is LGHDT and CDR2 YNNKEL (reference sequence). The CDR3 is 13 residues long. Written as DNA, the CDR3 is TGTGCCAGCAGCCAAGAAGTAGGAGGAACCCAGTACTTC. Translation gives CASSQEVGGTQYF.

The chain links TRBV7-2 to TRBJ1-1; 11 nucleotides line up with TRBD1. CDR3 length: 15 amino acids. Germline V lookup: CDR1 SGHTA, CDR2 FQGNSA. J gave up 4 bases and V 4 bases, and 5 bases lay outside the gene matches. CDR3 region: CASSYLGQGATEAFF. As DNA, the CDR3 is TGTGCCAGCAGCTATTTAGGACAGGGGGCCACTGAAGCTTTCTTT.

V and J are TRBV7-9 and TRBJ2-1, with a weak D call TRBD1 (5 bases). Trimming took off 3 bases at V and 8 bases at J, with 17 bases between the two ends. The germline gives CDR1 SEHNR, CDR2 FQNEAQ (reference sequence). This CDR3 region has 15 residues. The CDR3 nucleotides read TGTGCCAGCAGCTTTGGCAGGGTGATGTTGGATGAGCAGTTCTTC. Residues: CASSFGRVMLDEQFF.

V gene TRBV14 combines with J gene TRBJ2-3; D might be TRBD1 (6 bases). This CDR3 is built from 19 residues. Germline CDR1 is SGHDN and CDR2 is FVKESK. The V end was cut by 0 bases, the J end by 4 bases, with 23 bases between. The CDR3 spells CASSQDRELFEAGADTQYF. DNA of the CDR3: TGTGCCAGCAGCCAAGATAGAGAATTATTCGAGGCAGGGGCAGATACGCAGTATTTT.

The CDR3 sequence: CASSQVGLYEQYF. The CDR3 DNA sequence: TGCGCCAGCAGCCAAGTTGGACTATACGAGCAGTACTTC. The gene calls are TRBV4-1 and TRBJ2-7, with a tentative D call TRBD2 (6 bases). This CDR3 is built from 13 residues. The V end lost 1 base, the J end lost 4 bases, and 8 bases lay between the germline ends. CDR1 and CDR2 (germline): MGHRA, YSYEKL.

CDR3 amino acids: CASSFSGTGAMNQPQHF. Written as DNA, the CDR3 is TGTGCCAGCAGCTTCTCCGGGACAGGGGCGATGAATCAGCCCCAGCATTTT. V gene TRBV7-2 combines with J gene TRBJ1-5; the match to TRBD1 covers 10 bases. The germline CDR1 and CDR2 sequences are SGHTA and FQGNSA. The CDR3 is made up of 17 amino acids. V was clipped by 3 bases and J by 4 bases; unmatched bases: 9.

The chain recombines TRBV7-9 with TRBJ2-7; D is possibly TRBD1 (6 bases). Germline CDR1 and CDR2: SEHNR and FQNEAQ (reference sequence). CDR3 length: 13 amino acids. The V end lost 5 bases, the J end lost 4 bases, and 12 bases lay between the germline ends. The CDR3 coding sequence is TGTGCCAGCAGCCCGGGACACCCTTACGAGCAGTACTTC. Translating it yields CASSPGHPYEQYF.

The sample holds one count of this clone. The chain is built from TRBV7-2 and TRBJ2-7; no definite D call. Trimming stripped 3 bases from V and 7 bases from J, with 16 bases between. CDR1 is SGHTA, CDR2 FQGNSA, per germline. The CDR3 length is 14 residues. CDR3 nucleotides: TGTGCCAGCAGCTTTTCCCCCTCAAATCAGGAGCAGTACTTC. Amino acids: CASSFSPSNQEQYF.